These 17 T cell receptor beta chains were all obtained from the same sample, sequenced in a study of blood T cell repertoires in COVID-19. The data were produced by immunoSEQ multiplex PCR, yet TCRdb's version contains in-frame clones alone and is incomplete. The sample consists of more than 150,000 clones, around 95% of them appearing once. Sequenced material: peripheral blood. Every receptor here comes from a man aged 30 to 39 with COVID-19, enrolled during active disease.

This chain links TRBV7-2 with TRBJ2-5; TRBD2 aligns across 7 bases. V gave up 4 bases and J gave up 2 bases; unmatched junction bases: 10. CDR3 length equals 16 residues. Germline V gives CDR1 SGHTA, CDR2 FQGNSA. The CDR3 coding sequence is TGTGCCAGCAGCTCCCAGCGGGGCTACCCGCAAGAGACCCAGTACTTC. Protein product: CASSSQRGYPQETQYF.

This chain links TRBV12-5 with TRBJ2-5; D may be TRBD1 (6 bases). Germline V gene data show CDR1 as LGHNT and CDR2 as FRNRAP. The CDR3 is 17 residues long. Deletions cut 0 bases from V and 1 base from J, with 15 bases between. The CDR3 nucleotides read TGTGCTAGTGGTTTGGTACGAACAGGGTCCTTCCAAGAGACCCAGTACTTC. This encodes CASGLVRTGSFQETQYF. The full variable domain, in which reference TRBV12-5 and TRBJ2-5 provide the parts outside the CDR3, is DARVTQTPRHKVTEMGQEVTMRCQPILGHNTVFWYRQTMMQGLELLAYFRNRAPLDDSGMPKDRFSAEMPDATLATLKIQPSEPRDSAVYFCASGLVRTGSFQETQYFGPGTRLLVL.

The rearrangement links TRBV13 to TRBJ2-5; possible D gene TRBD1, 7 bases. The CDR3 length is 14 residues. The germline CDR1 and CDR2 sequences are PRHDT and FYEKMQ (reference sequence). V lost 5 bases to trimming and J lost 2 bases, with 12 bases between them. The CDR3 nucleotides read TGTGCCAGCAGCCGCAGGGGGGCGCAAGAGACCCAGTACTTC. This codes for CASSRRGAQETQYF.

The CDR3 DNA reads TGTGCCAGCAGCCAAGAACCCGGGATCTCCTACGAGCAGTACTTC. Its protein product is CASSQEPGISYEQYF. The chain has TRBV14 and TRBJ2-7; perhaps TRBD2 as D (5 bases). The V end lost 0 bases, the J end lost 0 bases, and 9 bases lay between the germline ends. The CDR3 covers 15 residues. CDR1 is SGHDN and CDR2 is FVKESK in the germline V gene.

This chain connects TRBV10-3 to TRBJ1-1; 8 bases fit TRBD1. Germline trimming cut 6 bases from V and 0 bases from J; bases unmatched to any gene: 12. Per the germline V gene, CDR1 is ENHRY and CDR2 is SYGVKD. The CDR3 contains 17 residues. As DNA, the CDR3 is TGTGCCATCAGCTCGACAGGGGTGGGAAGGATGAACACTGAAGCTTTCTTT. It specifies CAISSTGVGRMNTEAFF.

This clone was seen a few times. The DNA for the CDR3 is TGTGCCAGTGGCCAGGGCTTGTCCTCACCCCTCCACTTT. This encodes CASGQGLSSPLHF. This chain connects TRBV12-3 or TRBV12-4 to TRBJ1-6, with a tentative D call TRBD1 (5 bases). V lost 9 bases and J lost 10, with 16 bases in between. The CDR3 consists of 13 residues.

The chain combines TRBV9 with TRBJ2-7; tentatively, D is TRBD2 (5 bases). From germline, CDR1 is SGDLS and CDR2 YYNGEE. V gave up 4 bases and J gave up 6 bases, with 17 bases separating them. The CDR3 runs to 14 residues. Here the CDR3 reads CASSFHPEGIEQYF. In nucleotides, the CDR3 is TGTGCCAGCAGCTTCCACCCAGAGGGAATCGAGCAGTACTTC.

The chain links TRBV11-2 to TRBJ2-2; D might be TRBD1 (5 bases). Trimming took 7 bases from V and 6 from J, leaving 15 bases between them. CDR3 size: 14 residues. Germline CDR1 and CDR2: SGHAT and FQNNGV. The DNA for the CDR3 is TGTGCCAGCACCCAGTGGGTACAGGCCGGGGAGCTGTTTTTT. Its translation is CASTQWVQAGELFF.

The gene calls are TRBV11-2 and TRBJ2-7; possible D gene TRBD1, 6 bases. Germline V CDR1 and CDR2: SGHAT, FQNNGV. The germline V and J ends were trimmed by 5 bases and 3 bases, with 14 bases remaining between them. The CDR3 extends over 14 amino acids. CDR3 sequence reads: CASSVSQGDYEQYF. As DNA, the CDR3 is TGTGCCAGCAGCGTATCACAGGGTGACTACGAGCAGTACTTC.

J is TRBJ2-7 and V is TRBV7-9; TRBD1 matches 7 bases. This CDR3 spans 14 amino acids. Unmatched junction bases numbered 6, after V lost 4 bases and J lost 3 bases. Germline-derived CDR1 and CDR2 are SEHNR and FQNEAQ (reference sequence). CDR3 sequence: CASSYKGAGYEQYF. Written as DNA, the CDR3 is TGTGCCAGCAGCTACAAGGGGGCGGGCTACGAGCAGTACTTC.

The DNA for the CDR3 is TGTGCCAGTAGTATAACGAACGGGAACTATGGCTACACCTTC. Translating gives CASSITNGNYGYTF. The gene calls are TRBV19 and TRBJ1-2; D is undetermined. V was cut by 2 bases and J by 2 bases, with 9 bases left in between. Germline-derived CDR1 and CDR2 are LNHDA and SQIVND (reference sequence). This CDR3 region has 14 residues.

The chain is built from TRBV13 and TRBJ1-6; TRBD1 aligns across 9 bases. The germline V gene encodes CDR1 PRHDT and CDR2 FYEKMQ (reference sequence). This CDR3 region has 14 residues. V shed 6 bases and J 8 bases; nucleotides not matched to a gene: 5. CDR3 sequence reads: CASRPQGAYSPLHF. The CDR3 DNA follows: TGTGCCAGCAGACCACAGGGGGCATATTCACCCCTCCACTTT.

The chain has TRBV5-4 and TRBJ1-2, with unresolved D. The V end lost 0 bases, the J end lost 7 bases, and 13 bases lay between the germline ends. The CDR3 is 14 residues long. The germline V gene encodes CDR1 SGHNT and CDR2 YYREEE (reference sequence). The CDR3 is CASSLDTKPGGYTF. The CDR3 DNA is TGTGCCAGCAGCTTGGACACAAAACCGGGTGGCTACACCTTC.

This sequence joins TRBV2 and TRBJ2-5, with D maybe TRBD1 (5 bases). V lost 2 bases and J lost 2, with 15 bases in between. Germline values: CDR1 SNHLY, CDR2 FYNNEI. The CDR3 is 16 amino acids. CDR3 in amino acids: CASSEWGKARQETQYF. Here the CDR3 DNA reads TGTGCCAGCAGTGAATGGGGCAAAGCGAGACAAGAGACCCAGTACTTC.

The chain combines TRBV4-1 with TRBJ1-2; a weak D match, TRBD1 (6 bases). The CDR3 sequence is 15 residues long. Trimming removed 0 bases at V and 3 bases at J, with 11 bases between. From germline, CDR1 is MGHRA and CDR2 YSYEKL. CDR3 in DNA: TGCGCCAGCAGCCAAGATTCCCAGGGGTACTATGGCTACACCTTC. It encodes CASSQDSQGYYGYTF.

CDR3 sequence: CASSYGPGSNYGYTF. The CDR3 region has the DNA TGTGCCAGCAGTTACGGTCCGGGTTCTAACTATGGCTACACCTTC. The chain recombines TRBV6-5 with TRBJ1-2; D call uncertain. Germline V gene data show CDR1 as MNHEY and CDR2 as SVGAGI. CDR3 length: 15 residues. Trimming removed 2 bases from V and 0 bases from J, with 10 bases in between.

This rearrangement joins TRBV11-2 to TRBJ2-2, with D perhaps TRBD2 (5 bases). V was clipped by 0 bases and J by 5 bases, with 7 bases between them. CDR1 SGHAT and CDR2 FQNNGV come from the germline V gene. This CDR3 is built from 14 residues. This CDR3 reads CASSLDRGTGELFF. The CDR3 DNA reads as TGTGCCAGCAGCTTAGATCGGGGAACCGGGGAGCTGTTTTTT.